A selection of T cell receptor beta chains follows, all from one sample in a study of control samples from healthy donors and cancer patients. TCRdb's copy holds only in-frame clones and misses some; the assay was immunoSEQ multiplex PCR. The table shows about 12,000 clones, with roughly 90% occurring only once. The sequenced sample consisted of formalin-fixed, paraffin-embedded tissue. The receptors here all came from a male donor with melanoma. CDR3s include the opening cysteine and the closing phenylalanine or tryptophan.

J: TRBJ2-1; V: TRBV6-5; CDR3: CASWMAGGPNEQFF
J: TRBJ2-5; V: TRBV9; CDR3: CASSVGSRGNQETQYF
J: TRBJ2-3; V: TRBV1; CDR3: CTSSQGRVTRRDTQYF
J: TRBJ2-5; V: TRBV14; CDR3: CASSQDSGREFKETQYF
J: TRBJ2-2; V: TRBV7-2; CDR3: CASSSGLAGVTNTGELFF
J: TRBJ1-1; V: TRBV19; CDR3: CASSSYRGLDTEAFF
J: TRBJ2-3; V: TRBV4-3; CDR3: CASSQDALAGSTQYF
J: TRBJ1-1; V: TRBV27; CDR3: CASSRGLLMNTEAFF
J: TRBJ2-1; V: TRBV7-6; CDR3: CASSSRDRANNEQFF
J: TRBJ1-2; V: TRBV6-2/TRBV6-3; CDR3: CASTPWDRDHYGYTF
J: TRBJ2-3; V: TRBV6-4; CDR3: CASSDRPLRQGNTDTQYF
J: TRBJ2-2; V: TRBV7-9; CDR3: CASSYVPGPTNTGELFF
J: TRBJ2-1; V: TRBV5-1; CDR3: CASSLVTAGGRGSYNEQFF
J: TRBJ1-1; V: TRBV7-8; CDR3: CASSRELGAEAFF
J: TRBJ2-3; V: TRBV6-4; CDR3: CASSETSATDTQYF
J: TRBJ2-7; V: TRBV27; CDR3: CASSLGTLSPYEQYF
J: TRBJ1-5; V: TRBV18; CDR3: CASSPESGSNQPQHF
J: TRBJ2-1; V: TRBV27; CDR3: CASSLPAGSGNNEQFF
J: TRBJ2-1; V: TRBV7-7; CDR3: CASSQDYYNEQFF
J: TRBJ2-4; V: TRBV3-1/TRBV3-2; CDR3: CASSQTPGLAGGFKNIQYF
J: TRBJ2-5; V: TRBV6-1; CDR3: CASSEWDIQETQYF
J: TRBJ2-1; V: TRBV28; CDR3: CASSPRRGAAWGPDNEQFF
J: TRBJ2-5; V: TRBV19; CDR3: CASSTSGSSETQYF
J: TRBJ2-2; V: TRBV7-3; CDR3: CASSSARAGELFF
J: TRBJ1-6; V: TRBV6-5; CDR3: CASRQGSYNSPLHF
J: TRBJ1-2; V: TRBV5-1; CDR3: CASSFGDSNYGYTF
J: TRBJ2-5; V: TRBV27; CDR3: CASSLWGGLGVEETQYF
J: TRBJ1-1; V: TRBV29-1; CDR3: CSVAAGTEAFF
J: TRBJ2-7; V: TRBV12-5; CDR3: CASGLRYEQYF
J: TRBJ2-1; V: TRBV10-1; CDR3: CASAPGPSWNEQFF
J: TRBJ1-4; V: TRBV5-1; CDR3: CASRLGQATNEKLFF
J: TRBJ1-2; V: TRBV2; CDR3: CASSETQGQGAWGYTF
J: TRBJ2-7; V: TRBV24-1; CDR3: CATSTSEPPYEQYF
J: TRBJ2-5; V: TRBV10-3; CDR3: CAISEPTGLETQYF
J: TRBJ1-2; V: TRBV30; CDR3: CASPMGGSGYTF
J: TRBJ1-1; V: TRBV18; CDR3: CASSRDRANTEAFF
J: TRBJ2-1; V: TRBV4-1; CDR3: CASSRGEYNEQFF
J: TRBJ2-1; V: TRBV27; CDR3: CASTPSGIYNEQFF
J: TRBJ2-5; V: TRBV11-1; CDR3: CASSPVSGNQETQYF
J: TRBJ2-5; V: TRBV18; CDR3: CASSPPGTYAGTQYF
J: TRBJ2-2; V: TRBV5-1; CDR3: CASSSGLAGAIGELFF
J: TRBJ1-6; V: TRBV5-6; CDR3: CASSYDSYNSPLHF